This T cell receptor beta chain was identified in a study of blood T cell repertoires in COVID-19. In the study overall: Donors in the United States, Italy and Spain gave samples during acute or convalescent COVID-19. PBMCs, B-cell-depleted T cells, or T cells provided the cDNA or gDNA that made up the material.

The study recruited people aged about 18 to 90 years across approximately 23 US areas. Cohort assignment relied on participant-reported clinical history. With 7 bases removed from V and 0 bases from J, the gap between germline ends came to 19 bases. This CDR3 has 16 amino acids. Germline assignment: CDR1 MDHEN and CDR2 SYDVKM. Method: immunoSEQ multiplex PCR; TCRdb's copy keeps in-frame clones and lacks some. The profile covers 470,000 or so clones, with about 90% appearing a single time and under 2% taken by the ten largest. The TCR originated in a woman under 30 with acute COVID-19. Sequencing input: PBMCs or T cells enriched from blood (not recorded which). The V gene is TRBV28, the J gene TRBJ2-7; a weak D match, TRBD1 (6 bases). CDR3 loop: CASIERGQTNSYEQYF. The DNA of the CDR3 is TGTGCCAGCATCGAGAGAGGACAGACTAACTCCTACGAGCAGTACTTC.